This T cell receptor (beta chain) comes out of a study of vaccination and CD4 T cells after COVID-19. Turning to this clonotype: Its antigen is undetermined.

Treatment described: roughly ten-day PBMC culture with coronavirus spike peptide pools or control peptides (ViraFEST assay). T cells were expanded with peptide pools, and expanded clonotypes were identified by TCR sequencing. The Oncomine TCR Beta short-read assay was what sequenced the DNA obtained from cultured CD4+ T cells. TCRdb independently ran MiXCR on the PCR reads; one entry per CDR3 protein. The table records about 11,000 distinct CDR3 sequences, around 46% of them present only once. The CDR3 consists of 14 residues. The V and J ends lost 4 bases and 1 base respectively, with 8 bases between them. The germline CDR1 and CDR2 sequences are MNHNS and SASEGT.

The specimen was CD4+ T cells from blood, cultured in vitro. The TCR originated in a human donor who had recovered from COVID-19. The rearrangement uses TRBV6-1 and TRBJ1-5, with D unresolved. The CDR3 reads CASSGDKSNQPQHF. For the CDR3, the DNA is TGTGCCAGCAGTGGAGACAAAAGCAATCAGCCCCAGCATTTT.